The 29 T cell receptor beta chains below all came from one sample that was sequenced in a study of tumor and adjacent non-tumor tissue in lung cancer (dated by TCRdb to 2016 to 2018). Bulk unsorted tissue served as the source for RNA extraction, and RNA quality was assessed using a NanoDrop ND-1000 and an Agilent 2100. For the normal lung samples, distant non-tumor tissue was collected more than 3 cm away from the tumor edge. Library preparation was by multiplex PCR. Sequenced using an Illumina HiSeq 2500. TCRbeta libraries were constructed through three rounds of nested PCR with primers (Table S4) according to protocols adapted from ARM-PCR. Starting from the raw public reads, TCRdb applied fastp trimming at Q25, assembled clones with MiXCR and retained in-frame beta chains. Rows with one shared CDR3 protein collapse into an entry with the most common genes and DNA. The sample table shows 98,000 or so distinct CDR3 sequences, and roughly 80% are seen once. 30% of the sample comes from the top ten.

The specimen sequenced was distant non-tumor lung tissue. These receptors originate from a man aged 55-75 years with small cell lung cancer.

In its sample, this clonotype was seen once. The chain employs TRBV29-1 and TRBJ2-1, with D maybe TRBD2 (6 bases). Germline V gene data show CDR1 as SQVTM and CDR2 as ANQGSEA. The CDR3 totals 13 residues. V dropped 8 bases and J dropped 13 bases, with 24 bases sitting between them. The CDR3 bases are TGCAGCCCTGAGGGACGGAGGGATTGTGAACAGTTCTTC. Its translation is CSPEGRRDCEQFF.

J is TRBJ2-3 and V is TRBV11-1, with 9 nucleotides matching TRBD2. Trimming took 6 bases from V and 3 from J; bases not matched to a gene: 7. The CDR3 runs 15 residues. Germline V lookup: CDR1 SGHAT, CDR2 FQDESV (reference sequence). Here the CDR3 DNA reads TGTGCCAGCAGTTTACGGACTAGCGCTACAGATACGCAGTATTTT. Translated: CASSLRTSATDTQYF.

Note on this clonotype: Being one base from a much bigger clone, this may be a read error. This sequence joins TRBV20-1 and TRBJ2-7; D might be TRBD1 or TRBD2, each matching 5 bases. Germline V gene lookup returns CDR1 DFQATT and CDR2 SNEGSKA (reference sequence). V lost 1 base and J 2 bases, leaving 27 bases between the germline ends. The CDR3 covers 19 residues. The CDR3 region is CSARARDRDLSHFTYEQYF. The CDR3 bases are TGCAGTGCTAGAGCCCGAGACCGGGACCTCAGCCATTTTACCTACGAGCAGTACTTC.

With respect to this clonotype: This sequence may be a read error, since a much larger clone differs from it by one base. V gene TRBV5-1 combines with J gene TRBJ2-3; D is uncertain. The CDR3 spans 13 residues. From germline, CDR1 is SGHRS and CDR2 YFSETQ. V lost 0 bases, J lost 2 bases, and 4 bases lay in between. DNA of the CDR3: TGCGCCAGCAGCTTGGAAGACACAGATACGCAGTATTTT. Translation gives CASSLEDTDTQYF.

A word on this clonotype: Mismatch with germline at one junction end may stem from a read error. The chain joins TRBV4-2 to TRBJ2-7; no clear D. Germline V CDR1 and CDR2: LGHNA, YNFKEQ. The CDR3 covers 14 residues. The CDR3 coding sequence is TGTGCCAGCAGCCAAGATTTCAGCCCCTACGGGCAGTACTTC. Protein product: CASSQDFSPYGQYF.

This clonotype was counted a single time. Compared with germline, one end of the junction differs, possibly owing to a read error. The rearrangement links TRBV5-1 to TRBJ2-1, with D possibly being TRBD1 or TRBD2 (7 bases each). CDR3 length: 21 amino acids. Germline V CDR1 and CDR2: SGHRS, YFSETQ. The CDR3 spells CASSLSGQAISSGGGGNEQFF. The CDR3 bases are TGCGCCAGCAGCTTGAGTGGACAGGCTATATCTAGCGGAGGCGGAGGCAATGAACAGTTCTTC. Together with reference TRBV5-1 and TRBJ2-1, the CDR3 gives the full variable domain: KAGVTQTPRYLIKTRGQQVTLSCSPISGHRSVSWYQQTPGQGLQFLFEYFSETQRNKGNFPGRFSGRQFSNSRSEMNVSTLELGDSALYLCASSLSGQAISSGGGGNEQFFGPGTRLTVL.

This clonotype was seen at least ten times. This sequence joins TRBV6-6 and TRBJ1-1, with D perhaps matching TRBD1 (5 bases). Germline V lookup: CDR1 MNHNY, CDR2 SVGAGI (reference sequence). This CDR3 comprises 13 residues. V dropped 6 bases and J dropped 3 bases, with 11 bases sitting between them. CDR3 sequence: CASRTESYTEAFF. Written as DNA, the CDR3 is TGTGCCAGCAGGACAGAGTCATACACTGAAGCTTTCTTT.

Comments on this clonotype: One junction end disagrees with the germline gene, perhaps due to a read error. The V gene is TRBV11-1, the J gene TRBJ2-7; weak D call: TRBD2 (5 bases). The CDR3 consists of 14 residues. Germline lookup yields CDR1 SGHAT and CDR2 FQDESV (reference sequence). The CDR3: CASSLTGRSYGQYF. CDR3 bases: TGTGCCAGCAGCTTAACGGGGAGATCCTACGGGCAGTACTTC.

On this clonotype: No conserved phenylalanine or tryptophan is present at the end of the CDR3, so a read error is the likely explanation. The V gene is TRBV12-3 or TRBV12-4, the J gene TRBJ2-1, with a possible D match to TRBD2 (5 bases). The CDR3 extends over 13 amino acids. Here the CDR3 reads CASRVGGYIEQFY. The CDR3 region has the DNA TGTGCCAGCAGGGTCGGAGGTTACATTGAGCAGTTCTAC.

The chain links TRBV11-2 to TRBJ2-3; maybe TRBD2 (6 bases). The CDR3 consists of 17 residues. CDR1 is SGHAT and CDR2 is FQNNGV in the germline V gene. Trimming shortened V by 6 bases and J by 0 bases, and 19 bases separated the two germline ends. In nucleotides, the CDR3 is TGTGCCAGCAGTAGAGTGGGGCGGGGCAGGAGCACAGATACGCAGTATTTT. The encoded protein is CASSRVGRGRSTDTQYF.

A note on this clonotype: Likely a read error: the CDR3 ends without its conserved phenylalanine or tryptophan. This rearrangement joins TRBV6-5 to TRBJ1-2; D call uncertain. With 4 bases removed from V and 4 bases from J, the gap between germline ends came to 16 bases. The CDR3 contains 15 residues. Germline loops: CDR1 MNHEY, CDR2 SVGAGI. CDR3 sequence: CASSSGPHRGYGYTY. In nucleotides, the CDR3 is TGTGCCAGCAGTTCGGGCCCTCACAGAGGCTATGGCTACACCTAC.

This sequence joins TRBV12-3 or TRBV12-4 and TRBJ1-4; D remains unclear. This CDR3 has 15 amino acids. The V and J ends lost 6 bases and 11 bases respectively, with 22 bases between them. The CDR3 DNA follows: TGTGCCAGCAGAGCGAGGGCAGGATCAGGTGATAAACTGTTTTTT. This sequence encodes CASRARAGSGDKLFF.

The gene calls are TRBV29-1 and TRBJ2-1, with TRBD2 as a possible D gene (8 bases). The length of the CDR3 is 13 residues. Germline V CDR1 and CDR2: SQVTM, ANQGSEA. The DNA for the CDR3 is TGCATCGTATCCCCGGGAGGGGACAGTGAGCAGTTCTTC. The encoded protein is CIVSPGGDSEQFF.

Of note for this clonotype: A junction boundary mismatches the germline segment, possibly from a read error. The gene calls are TRBV11-2 and TRBJ2-1; D possibly corresponds to TRBD1 (5 bases). Germline loops: CDR1 SGHAT, CDR2 FQNNGV. CDR3 length: 17 residues. The CDR3 nucleotides are TGTGCCAACATCTTAGTGACAGCCCAGAGCTCCTACAATGAGCGGTTCTTC. Translation: CANILVTAQSSYNERFF.

Regarding this clonotype: This CDR3 is missing its conserved last phenylalanine or tryptophan, likely due to a read error. It is unclear where the CDR3 begins or ends on the DNA, so no DNA is shown, and the CDR3 is as TCRdb lists it. The chain joins TRBV12-3 or TRBV12-4 to TRBJ1-1; the table's D call TRBD1 went unverified against the DNA. The CDR3 is 13 amino acids in total, end residues counted. This CDR3 reads CASSWTLNTETFL.

The chain carries TRBV11-2 and TRBJ2-3; 7 nucleotides match TRBD2. CDR1 and CDR2 (germline): SGHAT, FQNNGV. The CDR3 loop spans 15 amino acids. J lost 11 bases, V lost 4 bases, and 15 bases had no gene match. The CDR3 DNA follows: TGTGCCAGCAGCTCCGGGGGGATTGCTGGACATAAGCAGTATTTT. Protein product: CASSSGGIAGHKQYF.

A remark on this clonotype: The CDR3 carries no conserved terminal phenylalanine or tryptophan, so it likely arises from a read error. The chain uses TRBV11-2 and TRBJ2-3; D may be TRBD2 (5 bases). This CDR3 is 14 amino acids long. V was shortened by 2 bases and J by 4 bases, with 10 bases between the two germline ends. CDR1 and CDR2 (germline): SGHAT, FQNNGV. Here the CDR3 reads CASSLMGEPDTQYS. CDR3 in DNA: TGTGCCAGCAGCTTAATGGGAGAGCCAGATACGCAGTATTCT.

Of note for this clonotype: This may be a read error: a much more frequent sequence differs by one nucleotide. The rearrangement links TRBV5-4 to TRBJ1-2, with D possibly being TRBD1 (5 bases). Looked up from germline, CDR1 is SGHNT and CDR2 is YYREEE (reference sequence). The V and J ends lost 2 bases and 6 bases respectively, with 11 bases between them. CDR3 length equals 13 residues. CDR3 sequence (DNA): TGTGCCAGCAGCTTCTCCAGGGACCATGGCTACACCTTC. Translated, it gives CASSFSRDHGYTF.

Concerning this clonotype itself: A read error is likely, as this CDR3 ends without the conserved phenylalanine or tryptophan. The chain combines TRBV11-2 with TRBJ2-7, with 8 bases lining up with TRBD2. CDR1 is SGHAT and CDR2 is FQNNGV in the germline V gene. The CDR3 has 19 residues. V lost 3 bases and J lost 3; bases outside the gene matches: 19. The CDR3 reads CASSFRDNGRASLYYEQYD. Written as DNA, the CDR3 is TGTGCCAGCAGCTTTAGGGATAACGGGAGGGCGAGCCTCTACTACGAGCAGTACGAC.

A word on this clonotype: This may be a read error, as it is one base from a much larger clone. The chain recombines TRBV5-1 with TRBJ2-1; D remains ambiguous. CDR1 and CDR2 (germline): SGHRS, YFSETQ. The CDR3 covers 16 residues. DNA of the CDR3: TGCGCCAGCAGCTTGGTCCTCCCGAGCTCCTTCAATGAGCAGTTCTTC. Its translation is CASSLVLPSSFNEQFF. The variable domain in full, completed from reference TRBV5-1 and TRBJ2-1, reads KAGVTQTPRYLIKTRGQQVTLSCSPISGHRSVSWYQQTPGQGLQFLFEYFSETQRNKGNFPGRFSGRQFSNSRSEMNVSTLELGDSALYLCASSLVLPSSFNEQFFGPGTRLTVL.

The count of this clonotype is one. The chain is built from TRBV24-1 and TRBJ1-5, with 7 bases aligning to TRBD1. CDR1 is KGHDR and CDR2 is SFDVKD in the germline V gene. This CDR3 contains 16 residues. Trimming cost V 10 bases and J 1 base; bases outside gene matches: 12. CDR3 DNA: TGTGCCACAAGTTACCCGGACAGGAAAAGCAATCAGCCCCAGCATTTT. The encoded protein is CATSYPDRKSNQPQHF.

Details on this clonotype: One junction end disagrees with the germline gene, perhaps due to a read error. This chain's CDR3 is CPSSLSRDMGVETQYF. CDR3 in DNA: TGTCCCAGCAGCTTGAGCCGGGACATGGGTGTGGAGACCCAGTACTTC. The chain has TRBV11-2 and TRBJ2-5; the D gene is possibly TRBD1 (6 bases). This CDR3 is built from 16 residues. The germline gives CDR1 SGHAT, CDR2 FQNNGV.

A word on this clonotype: Compared with germline, one end of the junction differs, possibly owing to a read error. The chain employs TRBV29-1 and TRBJ2-7; TRBD2 matches 9 bases. This CDR3 is 13 amino acids long. Looked up from germline, CDR1 is SQVTM and CDR2 is ANQGSEA. CDR3 nucleotide sequence: TGCGGCGTTGCTAGCGGGATTTCCTACGAACAGTACTTC. This translates into CGVASGISYEQYF.

This clonotype was picked up a small number of times. At one end, the junction sequence differs from germline, possibly due to a read error. The CDR3 region is CASSQGTDEAFF. In DNA form, the CDR3 reads TGTGCCAGCAGCCAAGGGACAGATGAAGCTTTCTTT. The chain carries TRBV4-1 and TRBJ1-1; TRBD1 matches 7 bases. This CDR3 comprises 12 residues. In germline, CDR1 is MGHRA, CDR2 YSYEKL.

V is TRBV6-6 and J is TRBJ2-7; TRBD2 might be the D (6 bases). Germline values: CDR1 MNHNY, CDR2 SVGAGI (reference sequence). The CDR3 runs to 14 residues. The CDR3 sequence: CASSYEEGFYEQYV. The CDR3 nucleotides read TGTGCTAGCAGTTACGAGGAGGGCTTCTACGAGCAGTACGTC.

Remarks on this clonotype: Compared with germline, one end of the junction differs, possibly owing to a read error. The V gene is TRBV28, the J gene TRBJ1-2; D possibly corresponds to TRBD1 (5 bases). Germline CDR1 is MDHEN and CDR2 is SYDVKM. There are 12 residues in the CDR3. The CDR3 bases are TGTACCAGCAGTTGGGGACTGAATGGCTACACCTTC. This gives the protein CTSSWGLNGYTF.

The chain combines TRBV27 with TRBJ2-2, with D maybe TRBD1 (6 bases). The CDR3 is 13 amino acids. Trimming removed 5 bases at V and 8 bases at J, with 12 bases between. Germline lookup yields CDR1 MNHEY and CDR2 SMNVEV (reference sequence). CDR3 amino acids: CASSLGQIGELFF. CDR3 bases: TGTGCCAGCAGTCTTGGACAGATTGGGGAGCTGTTTTTT.

V usage is TRBV6-5 and J usage is TRBJ2-1; 11 bases agree with TRBD2. J lost 5 bases, V lost 1 base, and 7 bases had no gene match. The CDR3 length is 17 residues. Looked up from germline, CDR1 is MNHEY and CDR2 is SVGAGI. The CDR3 coding sequence is TGTGCCAGCAGTTACTTCACCTGGGGACTAGCGGACAATGAGCAGTTCTTC. Its translation is CASSYFTWGLADNEQFF.

The V call is TRBV12-3 or TRBV12-4, the J call TRBJ2-3; TRBD2 is a possible D gene (5 bases). V gave up 5 bases and J gave up 5 bases, with 23 bases separating them. This CDR3 contains 17 residues. The chain's CDR3 is CASSLGLVVRILDTQYF. In DNA, the CDR3 is TGTGCCAGCAGTCTAGGACTGGTAGTGAGAATATTAGATACGCAGTATTTT.